These 10 T cell receptor beta chains originate from one sample sequenced in a study of T cells after yellow fever vaccination. Via MiXCR, TCRdb re-called the 5' RACE reads, giving one row per CDR3 protein. There are 310,000 or so distinct CDR3 sequences in the sample; about 3.5% occur only once, and about a quarter lies in the top ten. The sequencing here drew on PBMCs, taken on the day of the yellow fever booster vaccination. These receptors were taken from a man between 18 and 29 years old who received the YFV17D yellow fever vaccine.

The chain is built from TRBV5-1 and TRBJ2-3, with TRBD1 matching over 9 bases. The CDR3 has 17 amino acids. Germline V gene sequence: CDR1 SGHRS, CDR2 YFSETQ. With 3 bases clipped from V and 1 base from J, the junction kept 9 bases outside the gene matches. DNA of the CDR3: TGCGCCAGCAGCTCACAACAGGGGGCAAGGGGCACAGATACGCAGTATTTT. Its translation: CASSSQQGARGTDTQYF.

This clonotype was detected many times. This chain joins TRBV20-1 and TRBJ2-5; TRBD2 matches at 15 bases. This CDR3 is 18 amino acids long. From germline, CDR1 is DFQATT and CDR2 SNEGSKA (reference sequence). J gave up 5 bases and V 2 bases, and 12 bases lay outside the gene matches. CDR3 in amino acids: CSARLPGLAGGPEETQYF. CDR3 nucleotides: TGCAGTGCTAGACTTCCCGGACTAGCGGGGGGGCCGGAGGAGACCCAGTACTTC.

For the CDR3, the DNA is TGTGCCAGCGGCAGGGTACTTTCCTCACCCCTCCACTTT. Amino acids: CASGRVLSSPLHF. The chain couples TRBV6-5 to TRBJ1-6; D perhaps matches TRBD1 (5 bases). The CDR3 is 13 amino acids. Germline V gives CDR1 MNHEY, CDR2 SVGAGI. The germline V and J ends were trimmed by 8 bases and 10 bases, with 15 bases remaining between them.

This clonotype was seen a handful of times. The chain joins TRBV7-9 to TRBJ2-1; D may be TRBD1 (5 bases). Trimming removed 4 bases at V and 9 bases at J, with 16 bases between. Germline assignment: CDR1 SEHNR and CDR2 FQNEAQ (reference sequence). This CDR3 is built from 14 residues. The DNA of the CDR3 is TGTGCCAGCAGCTCGCTTGTGGGGCTCGGTGAGCAGTTCTTC. It specifies CASSSLVGLGEQFF.

This clonotype was found a few times. This sequence joins TRBV6-1 and TRBJ1-5, with a weak D call TRBD1 (6 bases). Germline CDR1 MNHNS, CDR2 SASEGT. The CDR3 has 12 amino acids. Between the trimmed V and J ends, which lost 8 bases and 3 bases, there was a span of 8 bases. The CDR3 spells CASGQINQPQHF. The CDR3 region has the DNA TGTGCCAGCGGACAGATCAATCAGCCCCAGCATTTT.

This chain joins TRBV15 and TRBJ2-7; a weak D match, TRBD2 (5 bases). Germline CDR1 is LNHNV and CDR2 is YYDKDF (reference sequence). The CDR3 runs to 14 residues. V shed 3 bases and J shed 2 bases, with 11 bases lying between them. For the CDR3, the DNA is TGTGCCACCAGCAGTGCGGGTTTTCCCTACGAGCAGTACTTC. Encoded protein: CATSSAGFPYEQYF.

The chain links TRBV5-1 to TRBJ1-1; no firm D call. The CDR3 spans 14 residues. Germline loops: CDR1 SGHRS, CDR2 YFSETQ. V lost 9 bases to trimming and J lost 5 bases, with 20 bases between them. The CDR3 protein is CATSVGQPSTEAFF. For the CDR3, the DNA is TGCGCCACCTCGGTAGGGCAGCCAAGTACTGAAGCTTTCTTT.

The sample holds many counts of this clonotype. The rearrangement links TRBV2 to TRBJ2-1; 8 bases line up with TRBD2. J lost 3 bases, V lost 3 bases, and 7 bases had no gene match. The CDR3 has 16 amino acids. Germline V gene lookup returns CDR1 SNHLY and CDR2 FYNNEI. This CDR3 is CASSEGPTSVYNEQFF. CDR3 nucleotide sequence: TGTGCCAGCAGTGAGGGACCGACTAGCGTCTACAATGAGCAGTTCTTC.

The J gene is TRBJ1-5, the V gene TRBV20-1; possibly TRBD1 for D (5 bases). There are 13 residues in the CDR3. Germline V CDR1 and CDR2: DFQATT, SNEGSKA (reference sequence). V gave up 3 bases and J gave up 6 bases, with 12 bases separating them. The CDR3 is CSASSQGSQPQHF. The CDR3 DNA reads TGCAGTGCTAGCTCTCAGGGATCTCAGCCCCAGCATTTT.

This clonotype appeared a few times. This chain joins TRBV3-1 and TRBJ2-3; D not certain. The CDR3 totals 15 residues. V shed 0 bases and J shed 1 base, with 8 bases lying between them. The germline V gene has CDR1 LGHDT and CDR2 YNNKEL (reference sequence). CDR3 sequence reads: CASSQEARRTDTQYF. The CDR3 bases are TGTGCCAGCAGCCAAGAGGCCCGACGCACAGATACGCAGTATTTT.